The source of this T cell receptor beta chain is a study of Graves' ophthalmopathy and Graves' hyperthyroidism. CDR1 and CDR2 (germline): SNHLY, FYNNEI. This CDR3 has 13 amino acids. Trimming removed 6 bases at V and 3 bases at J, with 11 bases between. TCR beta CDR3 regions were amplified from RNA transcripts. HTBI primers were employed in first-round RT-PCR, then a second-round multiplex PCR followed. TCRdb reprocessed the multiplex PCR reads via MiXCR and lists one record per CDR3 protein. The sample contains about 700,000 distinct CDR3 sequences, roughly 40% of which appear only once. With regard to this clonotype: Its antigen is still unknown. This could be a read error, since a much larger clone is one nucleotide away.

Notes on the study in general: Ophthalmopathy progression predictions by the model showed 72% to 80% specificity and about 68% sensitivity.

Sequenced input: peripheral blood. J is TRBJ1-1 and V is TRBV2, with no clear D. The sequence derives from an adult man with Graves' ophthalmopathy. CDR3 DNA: TGTGCCAGCAGGGGGATGGGAGACACTGAAGCTTTCTTT. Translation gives CASRGMGDTEAFF.